This entry describes one TCR beta chain. Antigen specificity is unknown. The CDR3 contains 12 residues. V gave up 2 bases and J gave up 12 bases; unmatched junction bases: 5. Germline V CDR1 and CDR2: MDHEN, SYDVKM. The authors made TCR beta cDNA from 500 to 600 ng total RNA with a constant-region primer. Three-round nested multiplex PCR performed with slightly modified ARM-PCR produced the TCR beta libraries. Both of the initial two PCR rounds ran for approximately 11 cycles and employed TRBV1-TRBV30 forward primers alongside a C-beta reverse primer. Each CDR3 protein is one row after TCRdb ran MiXCR on the multiplex PCR reads. The sample records about 180,000 distinct CDR3 sequences, roughly 60% being singletons. It was unsorted whole blood that yielded blood RNA, and germline DNA was also extracted. Collection of around 4 milliliters of peripheral blood took place before surgery. The source of the sample is a study of tumor-infiltrating lymphocytes in primary liver carcinoma. Study conclusions and caveats: Tumors had a significantly higher top-250-clone fraction than blood (p = 0.039).

The chain couples TRBV28 to TRBJ1-1; 8 bases align to TRBD1. The source is a man between 35 and 55 years old with primary liver carcinoma and hepatitis B virus infection. The specimen sequenced was peripheral blood. In DNA form, the CDR3 reads TGTGCCAGCAGTTTACTGACAGGGGTACCTTTCTTT. Encoded protein: CASSLLTGVPFF.